This TCR beta chain was sequenced in a study of shared clonotypes between healthy human individuals. Note on this clone: Its antigen remains unidentified.

Study-wide findings and caveats: In general, naive subsets displayed greater estimated richness than memory subsets did. It was the non-shared clonotypes that had lower generation probabilities than clonotypes shared by all four donors.

The CDR3 sequence is 14 residues long. Germline V gene data show CDR1 as SGHVS and CDR2 as FQNEAQ. Trimming at V came to 5 bases and at J to 7 bases, leaving 8 bases not matched to a gene. The protocol was immunoSEQ multiplex PCR, while the TCRdb copy is restricted to in-frame clones and leaves out a portion. Of under 1,100,000 clones listed, approximately 68% are singletons. It was into CD45RA+ naive and CD45RA-negative memory subsets that the CD4+ cells were split. Sequencing used memory CD4+ T cells sorted from blood. Subset in this sample: CD45RA-negative fraction. The receptor was derived from a young man in good health. V usage is TRBV7-8 and J usage is TRBJ2-1; 7 bases align to TRBD1. The chain's CDR3 is CASSAGTVVNEQFF. The CDR3 nucleotides read TGTGCCAGCAGCGCCGGGACAGTGGTAAATGAGCAGTTCTTC.